This T cell receptor beta chain was observed in a study of T cell repertoires in cytomegalovirus infection. Overall study findings and caveats: Across the ex vivo response, the dominant clonotypes were HLA-C-restricted CMV-specific TCR beta clonotypes.

TCRdb analysed the reads with MiXCR anew, one entry per CDR3 protein. This table has around 900,000 distinct CDR3 sequences, roughly 30% appearing once. The trim removed 6 bases at V and 4 bases at J, leaving 7 bases unmatched. Germline-derived CDR1 and CDR2 are SGHVS and FNYEAQ. The CDR3 runs 18 residues. This clonotype has just a few counts. The antigen is not known. The chain is built from TRBV7-6 and TRBJ2-6, with 15 bases that match TRBD2. Sample: cultured CD8+ T cells from PBMCs, taken from culture after CMV antigen stimulation. The TCR sequence derives from a human donor in good health (CMV status not recorded). Some clones in this sample may be carry-over from other donors' samples. CDR3 loop: CASRPGLAGGQGANVLTF. The CDR3 DNA reads TGTGCCAGCAGGCCCGGACTAGCGGGGGGGCAAGGGGCCAACGTCCTGACTTTC.